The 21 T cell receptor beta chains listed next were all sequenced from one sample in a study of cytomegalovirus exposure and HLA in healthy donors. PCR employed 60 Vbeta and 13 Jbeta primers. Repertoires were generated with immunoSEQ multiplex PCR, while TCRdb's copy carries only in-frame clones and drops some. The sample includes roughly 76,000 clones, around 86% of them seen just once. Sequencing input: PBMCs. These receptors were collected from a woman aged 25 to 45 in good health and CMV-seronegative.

CDR3 amino acids: CASSLDSGGEQYF. CDR3 sequence (DNA): TGTGCCAGCAGCTTAGACTCGGGTGGGGAGCAGTACTTC. The chain joins TRBV7-3 to TRBJ2-7; D not resolved. The CDR3 covers 13 residues. V lost 2 bases and J lost 7, with 12 bases in between. CDR1 is SGHTA and CDR2 is FQGTGA in the germline V gene.

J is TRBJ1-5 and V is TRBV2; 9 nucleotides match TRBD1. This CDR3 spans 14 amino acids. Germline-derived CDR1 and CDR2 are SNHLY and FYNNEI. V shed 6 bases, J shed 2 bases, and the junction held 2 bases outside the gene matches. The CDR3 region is CASSRTGGNQPQHF. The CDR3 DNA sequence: TGTGCCAGCAGCCGGACAGGGGGCAATCAGCCCCAGCATTTT.

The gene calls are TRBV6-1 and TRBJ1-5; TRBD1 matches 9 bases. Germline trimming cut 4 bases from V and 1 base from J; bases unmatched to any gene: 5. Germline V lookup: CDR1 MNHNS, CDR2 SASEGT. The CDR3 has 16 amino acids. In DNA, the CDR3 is TGTGCCAGCAGTGGGAAACAGGGGGCAAGCAATCAGCCCCAGCATTTT. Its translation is CASSGKQGASNQPQHF.

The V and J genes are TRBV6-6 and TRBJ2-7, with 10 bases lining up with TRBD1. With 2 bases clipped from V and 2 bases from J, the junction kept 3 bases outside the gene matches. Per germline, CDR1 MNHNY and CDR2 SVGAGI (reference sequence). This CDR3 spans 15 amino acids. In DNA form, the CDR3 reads TGTGCCAGCAGTTACGGGACAGGGGTCCCCTACGAGCAGTACTTC. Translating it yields CASSYGTGVPYEQYF.

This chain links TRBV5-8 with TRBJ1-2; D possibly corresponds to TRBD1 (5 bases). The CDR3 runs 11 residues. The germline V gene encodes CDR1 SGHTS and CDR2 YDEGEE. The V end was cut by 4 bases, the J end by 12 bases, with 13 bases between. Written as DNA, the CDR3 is TGTGCCAGCAGCACCACCGGGACTAACACCTTC. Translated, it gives CASSTTGTNTF.

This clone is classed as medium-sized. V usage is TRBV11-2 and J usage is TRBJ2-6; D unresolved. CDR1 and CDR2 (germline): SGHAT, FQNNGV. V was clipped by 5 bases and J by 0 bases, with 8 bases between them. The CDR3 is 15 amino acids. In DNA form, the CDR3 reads TGTGCCAGCAGCACAGTGGTCTCTGGGGCCAACGTCCTGACTTTC. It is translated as CASSTVVSGANVLTF.

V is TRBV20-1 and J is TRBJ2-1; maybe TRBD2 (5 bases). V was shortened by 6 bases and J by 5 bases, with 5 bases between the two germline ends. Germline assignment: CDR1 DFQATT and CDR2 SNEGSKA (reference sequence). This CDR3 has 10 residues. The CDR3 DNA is TGCAGTGCAGCGGACAATGAGCAGTTCTTC. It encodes CSAADNEQFF.

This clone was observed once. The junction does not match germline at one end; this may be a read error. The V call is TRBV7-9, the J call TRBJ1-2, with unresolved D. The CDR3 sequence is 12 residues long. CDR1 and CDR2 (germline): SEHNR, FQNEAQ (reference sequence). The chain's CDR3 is CSSSGGFYGYTF. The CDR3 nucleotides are TGTTCCAGCAGCGGCGGCTTCTATGGCTACACCTTC.

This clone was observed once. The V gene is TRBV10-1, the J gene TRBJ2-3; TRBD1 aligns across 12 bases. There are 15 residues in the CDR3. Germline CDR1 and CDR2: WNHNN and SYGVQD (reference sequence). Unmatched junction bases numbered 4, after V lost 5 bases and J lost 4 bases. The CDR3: CASSRGQGAPDTQYF. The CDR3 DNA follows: TGCGCCAGCAGTAGGGGACAGGGGGCTCCAGATACGCAGTATTTT.

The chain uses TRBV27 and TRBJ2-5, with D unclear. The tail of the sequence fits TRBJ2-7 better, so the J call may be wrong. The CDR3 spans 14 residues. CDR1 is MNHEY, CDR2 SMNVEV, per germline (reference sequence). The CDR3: CASSLYGKAYEQYF. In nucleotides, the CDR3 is TGTGCCAGCAGTTTATATGGTAAAGCCTACGAGCAGTACTTC.

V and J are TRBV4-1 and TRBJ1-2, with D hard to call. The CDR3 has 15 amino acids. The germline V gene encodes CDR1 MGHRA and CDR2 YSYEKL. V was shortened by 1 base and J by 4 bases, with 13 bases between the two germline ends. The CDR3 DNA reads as TGCGCCAGCAGCCAAGTAGGCAGGCGATCCTATGGCTACACCTTC. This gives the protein CASSQVGRRSYGYTF.

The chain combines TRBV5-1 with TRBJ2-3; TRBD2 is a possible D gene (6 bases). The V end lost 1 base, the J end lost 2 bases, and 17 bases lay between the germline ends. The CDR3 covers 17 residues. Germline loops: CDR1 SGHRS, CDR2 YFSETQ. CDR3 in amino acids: CASSLRRESFTTDTQYF. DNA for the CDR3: TGCGCCAGCAGCTTGCGGAGGGAGAGCTTTACCACAGATACGCAGTATTTT.

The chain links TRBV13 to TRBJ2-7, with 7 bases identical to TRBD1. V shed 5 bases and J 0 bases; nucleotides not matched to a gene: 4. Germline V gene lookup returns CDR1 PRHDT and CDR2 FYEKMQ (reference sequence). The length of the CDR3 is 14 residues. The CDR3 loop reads CASSAYRGSYEQYF. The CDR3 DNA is TGTGCCAGCAGCGCTTACAGGGGCTCCTACGAGCAGTACTTC.

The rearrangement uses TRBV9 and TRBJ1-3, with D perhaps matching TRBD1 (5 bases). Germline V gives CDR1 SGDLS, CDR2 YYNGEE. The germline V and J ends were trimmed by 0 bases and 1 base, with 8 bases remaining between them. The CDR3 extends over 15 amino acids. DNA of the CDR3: TGTGCCAGCAGCGTAGAAGGGGCGTCTGGAAACACCATATATTTT. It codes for CASSVEGASGNTIYF.

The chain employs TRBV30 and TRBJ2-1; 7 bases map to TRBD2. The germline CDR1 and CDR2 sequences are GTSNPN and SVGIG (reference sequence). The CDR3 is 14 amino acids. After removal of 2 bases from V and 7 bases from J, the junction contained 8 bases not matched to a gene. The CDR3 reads CAWSRGGRRNEQFF. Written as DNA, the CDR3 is TGTGCCTGGAGTAGGGGCGGGAGAAGGAATGAGCAGTTCTTC.

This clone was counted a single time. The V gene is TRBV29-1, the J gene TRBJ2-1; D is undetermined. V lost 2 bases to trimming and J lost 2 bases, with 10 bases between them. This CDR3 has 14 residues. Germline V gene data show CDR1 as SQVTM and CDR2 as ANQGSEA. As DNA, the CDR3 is TGCAGCGTTGAACACGACTCAACCTACAATGAGCAGTTCTTC. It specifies CSVEHDSTYNEQFF.

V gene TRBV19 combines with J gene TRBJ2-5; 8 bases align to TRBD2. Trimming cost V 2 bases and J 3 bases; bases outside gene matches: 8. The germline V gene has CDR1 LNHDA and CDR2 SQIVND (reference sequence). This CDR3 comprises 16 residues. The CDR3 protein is CASSIRTSRIKETQYF. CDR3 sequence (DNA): TGTGCCAGTAGTATACGGACTAGCCGAATAAAAGAGACCCAGTACTTC. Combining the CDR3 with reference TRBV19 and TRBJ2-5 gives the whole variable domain DGGITQSPKYLFRKEGQNVTLSCEQNLNHDAMYWYRQDPGQGLRLIYYSQIVNDFQKGDIAEGYSVSREKKESFPLTVTSAQKNPTAFYLCASSIRTSRIKETQYFGPGTRLLVL.

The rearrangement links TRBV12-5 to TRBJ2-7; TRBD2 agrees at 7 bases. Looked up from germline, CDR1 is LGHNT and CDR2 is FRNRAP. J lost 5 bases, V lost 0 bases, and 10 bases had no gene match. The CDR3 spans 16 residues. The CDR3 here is CASGLVSPAGIHEQYF. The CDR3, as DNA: TGTGCTAGTGGTTTGGTATCTCCAGCGGGAATCCACGAGCAGTACTTC.

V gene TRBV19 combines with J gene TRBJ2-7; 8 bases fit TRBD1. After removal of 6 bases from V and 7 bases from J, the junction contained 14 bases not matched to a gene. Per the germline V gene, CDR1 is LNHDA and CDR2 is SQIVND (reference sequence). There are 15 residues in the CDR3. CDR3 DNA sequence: TGTGCCAGTAGCACCGCCGGGACAGGAGCTTTAGAGCAGTACTTC. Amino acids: CASSTAGTGALEQYF.

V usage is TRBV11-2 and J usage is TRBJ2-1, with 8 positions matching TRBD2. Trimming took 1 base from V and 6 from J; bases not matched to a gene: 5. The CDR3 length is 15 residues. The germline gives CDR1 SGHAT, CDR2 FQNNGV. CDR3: CASSLAGGGGNEQFF. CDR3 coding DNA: TGTGCCAGCAGCTTAGCGGGAGGGGGGGGCAATGAGCAGTTCTTC.

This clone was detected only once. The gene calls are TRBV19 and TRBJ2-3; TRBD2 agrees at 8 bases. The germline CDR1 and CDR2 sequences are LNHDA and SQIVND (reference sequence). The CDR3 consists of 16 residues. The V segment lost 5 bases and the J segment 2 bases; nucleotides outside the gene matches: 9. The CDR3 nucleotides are TGTGCCAGTAGTTTAGCGGGAAATATCCCCACAGATACGCAGTATTTT. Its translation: CASSLAGNIPTDTQYF. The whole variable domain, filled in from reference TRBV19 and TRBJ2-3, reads DGGITQSPKYLFRKEGQNVTLSCEQNLNHDAMYWYRQDPGQGLRLIYYSQIVNDFQKGDIAEGYSVSREKKESFPLTVTSAQKNPTAFYLCASSLAGNIPTDTQYFGPGTRLTVL.